Detailed here is one T cell receptor beta chain. The germline gives CDR1 LGHNA, CDR2 YSLEER. CDR3 length: 15 amino acids. V gave up 4 bases and J gave up 1 base, with 13 bases separating them. Method: immunoSEQ multiplex PCR; TCRdb's copy keeps in-frame clones and lacks some. The sample carries 350,000 to 450,000 clones, approximately 90% recorded once. The data were obtained in a study of blood T cell repertoires in COVID-19. Study-wide context: From the United States, Italy and Spain came samples of acute and convalescent COVID-19. T cells, B-cell-depleted T cells, or PBMCs supplied cDNA or gDNA.

Participants' reported clinical history set cohort assignment. The clonotype was recovered from a woman under 30 who had been exposed to COVID-19. The genes are TRBV4-3 and TRBJ1-2; maybe TRBD1 (5 bases). Specimen: PBMCs or T cells enriched from blood (not recorded which). This CDR3 is CASSRDSDFNYGYTF. DNA for the CDR3: TGCGCCAGCAGCCGCGACAGTGACTTTAACTATGGCTACACCTTC.